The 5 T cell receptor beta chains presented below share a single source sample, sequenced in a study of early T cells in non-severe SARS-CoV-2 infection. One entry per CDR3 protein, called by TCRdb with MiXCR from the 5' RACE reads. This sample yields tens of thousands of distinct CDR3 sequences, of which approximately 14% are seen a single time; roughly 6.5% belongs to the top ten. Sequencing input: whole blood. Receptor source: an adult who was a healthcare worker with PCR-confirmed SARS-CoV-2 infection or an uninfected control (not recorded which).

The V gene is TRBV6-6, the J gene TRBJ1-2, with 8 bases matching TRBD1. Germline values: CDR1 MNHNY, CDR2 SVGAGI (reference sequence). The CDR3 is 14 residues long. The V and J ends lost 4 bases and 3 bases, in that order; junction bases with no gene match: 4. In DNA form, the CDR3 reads TGTGCCAGCAGTTTGGGACAGGTTGACTATGGCTACACCTTC. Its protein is CASSLGQVDYGYTF.

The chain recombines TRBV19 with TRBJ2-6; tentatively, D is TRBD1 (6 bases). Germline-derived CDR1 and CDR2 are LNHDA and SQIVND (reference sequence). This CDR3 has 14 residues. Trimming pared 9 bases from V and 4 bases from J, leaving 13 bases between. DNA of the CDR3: TGTGCCAGCTTACAGGGATGGGGGGCCAACGTCCTGACTTTC. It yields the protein CASLQGWGANVLTF.

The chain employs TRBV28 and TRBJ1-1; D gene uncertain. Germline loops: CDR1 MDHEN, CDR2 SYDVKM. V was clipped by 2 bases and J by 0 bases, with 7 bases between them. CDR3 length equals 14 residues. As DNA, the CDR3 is TGTGCCAGCAGTTTAAACAGCTTGAACACTGAAGCTTTCTTT. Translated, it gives CASSLNSLNTEAFF.

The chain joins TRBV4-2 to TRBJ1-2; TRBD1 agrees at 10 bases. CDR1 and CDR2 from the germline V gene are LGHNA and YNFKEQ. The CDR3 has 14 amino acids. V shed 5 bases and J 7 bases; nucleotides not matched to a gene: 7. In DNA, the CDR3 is TGTGCCAGCAGCGGGGACAGGGGTCCGCCTGGCTACACCTTC. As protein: CASSGDRGPPGYTF.

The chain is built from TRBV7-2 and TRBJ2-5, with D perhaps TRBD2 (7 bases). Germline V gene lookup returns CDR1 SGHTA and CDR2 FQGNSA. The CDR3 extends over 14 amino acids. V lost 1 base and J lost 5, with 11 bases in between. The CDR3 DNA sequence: TGTGCCAGCAGCTTAGTGGGCGGGGGCGAGACCCAGTACTTC. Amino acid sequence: CASSLVGGGETQYF.